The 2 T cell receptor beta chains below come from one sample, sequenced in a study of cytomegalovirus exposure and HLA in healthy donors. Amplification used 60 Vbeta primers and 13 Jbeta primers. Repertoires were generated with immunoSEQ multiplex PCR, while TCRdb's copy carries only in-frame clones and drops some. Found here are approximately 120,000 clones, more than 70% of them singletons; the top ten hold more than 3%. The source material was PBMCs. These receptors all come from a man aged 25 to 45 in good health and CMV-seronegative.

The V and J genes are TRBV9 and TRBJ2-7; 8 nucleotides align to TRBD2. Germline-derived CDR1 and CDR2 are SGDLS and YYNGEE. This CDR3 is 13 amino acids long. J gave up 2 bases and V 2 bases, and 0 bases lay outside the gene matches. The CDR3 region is CASSVGLAYEQYF. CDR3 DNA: TGTGCCAGCAGCGTGGGACTAGCCTACGAGCAGTACTTC.

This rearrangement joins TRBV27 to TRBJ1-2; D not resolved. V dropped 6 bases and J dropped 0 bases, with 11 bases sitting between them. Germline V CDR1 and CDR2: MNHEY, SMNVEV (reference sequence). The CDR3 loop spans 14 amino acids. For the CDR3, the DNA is TGTGCCAGCAGCCGCGATGCGGCTAACTATGGCTACACCTTC. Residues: CASSRDAANYGYTF.